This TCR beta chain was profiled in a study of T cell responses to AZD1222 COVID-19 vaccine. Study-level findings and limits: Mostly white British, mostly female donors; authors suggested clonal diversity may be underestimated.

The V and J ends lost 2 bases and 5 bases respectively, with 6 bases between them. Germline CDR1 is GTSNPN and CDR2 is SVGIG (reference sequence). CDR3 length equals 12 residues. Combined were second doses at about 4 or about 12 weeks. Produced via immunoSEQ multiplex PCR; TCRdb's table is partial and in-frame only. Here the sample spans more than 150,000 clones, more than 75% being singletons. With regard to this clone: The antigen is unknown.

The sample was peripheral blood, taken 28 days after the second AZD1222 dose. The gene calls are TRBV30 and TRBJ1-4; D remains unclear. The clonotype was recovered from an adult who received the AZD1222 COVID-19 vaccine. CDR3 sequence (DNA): TGTGCCTGGAGTCGGGAGAATGAAAAACTGTTTTTT. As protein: CAWSRENEKLFF.